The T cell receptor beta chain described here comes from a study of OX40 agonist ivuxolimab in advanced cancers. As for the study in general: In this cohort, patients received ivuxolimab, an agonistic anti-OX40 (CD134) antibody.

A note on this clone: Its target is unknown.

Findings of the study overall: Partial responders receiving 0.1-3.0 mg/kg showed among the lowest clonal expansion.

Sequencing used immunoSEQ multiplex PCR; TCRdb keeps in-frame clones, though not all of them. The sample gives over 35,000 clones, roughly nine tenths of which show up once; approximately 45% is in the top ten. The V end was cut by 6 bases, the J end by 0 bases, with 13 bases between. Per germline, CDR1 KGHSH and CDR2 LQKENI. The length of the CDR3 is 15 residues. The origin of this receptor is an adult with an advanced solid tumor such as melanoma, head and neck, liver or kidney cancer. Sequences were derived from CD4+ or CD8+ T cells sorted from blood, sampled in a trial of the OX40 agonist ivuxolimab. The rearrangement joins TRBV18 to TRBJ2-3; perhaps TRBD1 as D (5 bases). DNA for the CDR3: TGTGCCAGCTCTCTGCAGGGTACTAGCACAGATACGCAGTATTTT. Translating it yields CASSLQGTSTDTQYF.